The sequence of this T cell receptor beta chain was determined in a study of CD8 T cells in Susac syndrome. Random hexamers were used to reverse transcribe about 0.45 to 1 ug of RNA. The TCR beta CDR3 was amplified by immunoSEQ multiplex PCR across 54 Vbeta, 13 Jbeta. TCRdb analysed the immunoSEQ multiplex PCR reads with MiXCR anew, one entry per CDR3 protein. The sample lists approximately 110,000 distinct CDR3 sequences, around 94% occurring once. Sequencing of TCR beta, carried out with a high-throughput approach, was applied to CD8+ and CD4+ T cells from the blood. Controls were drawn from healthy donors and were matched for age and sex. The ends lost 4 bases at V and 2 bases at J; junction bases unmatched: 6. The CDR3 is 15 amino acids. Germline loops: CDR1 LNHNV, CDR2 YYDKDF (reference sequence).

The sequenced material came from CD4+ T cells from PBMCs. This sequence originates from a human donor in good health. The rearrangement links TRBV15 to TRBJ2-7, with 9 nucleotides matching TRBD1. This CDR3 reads CATSTGGTGTYEQYF. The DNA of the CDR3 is TGTGCCACCAGCACAGGAGGGACAGGGACCTACGAGCAGTACTTC.